A selection of T cell receptor beta chains follows, all from one sample in a study of blood T cell repertoires in COVID-19. Generated by immunoSEQ multiplex PCR, the TCRdb table keeps only in-frame clones and is missing some. This sample has 55,000 to 75,000 clones, with around 80% found just once. The material sequenced was peripheral blood. Every receptor here comes from a human donor in a cohort sampled during active COVID-19. CDR3s leave out the opening cysteine and the closing phenylalanine or tryptophan.

v_call | cdr3_aa
TRBV27 | ASKNLGLAGGSYEQF
TRBV5-6 | ASSSFGQYNEQF
TRBV11-2 | ASSFGSGGELF
TRBV11-3 | ASSLTGNTEAF
TRBV19 | ASSIDQGTEAF
TRBV9 | ASSAGTSGRGERETQY
TRBV4-3 | ASSQGDRGMGGNTIY
TRBV5-6 | ASCYGSDYEQY
TRBV6-7 | ASSWWPNYEQY
TRBV6-6 | ATLDEVPSQPQH
TRBV7-2 | ASSFDSYTGELF
TRBV6-5 | ASRPGAQGANEQF
TRBV6-2/TRBV6-3 | ASSYNTDTSYEQY
TRBV9 | ASSGRDRGYEQY
TRBV28 | ASSSGLAGEQF
TRBV6-5 | ASGETGGGDTQY
TRBV5-1 | ASSLVVQPYEQY
TRBV4-3 | ASSQNIGGGEQF
TRBV7-6 | ASSSSVIRSYEQY
TRBV4-1 | ASSLQGGELMNTEAF
TRBV20-1 | SASLAGGGEQY
TRBV19 | ASSISGTTYEQY
TRBV5-1 | ASSPGLDRALYGYT
TRBV7-2 | ASSTRQGSFYEQY
TRBV7-9 | ASPKGAGGGTGANVLT
TRBV30 | AWSGYRQGHGYT
TRBV5-4 | ASSIRDRGYEQY
TRBV29-1 | SVAQGRSTDTQY
TRBV5-6 | ASSLAGGSNQPQH
TRBV24-1 | ATKAGATFNEQF
TRBV19 | ASSPDGRTQETQY
TRBV11-1 | ASSQGLAGRTDTQY
TRBV29-1 | SVHVLTEAF
TRBV2 | ASRAGVLYSPLH
TRBV19 | ASSMGVGGQPQH
TRBV28 | ASRTGESQPQH